The TCR beta chain described here comes from a study of blood T cell repertoires in COVID-19. V was clipped by 0 bases and J by 4 bases, with 12 bases between them. Per germline, CDR1 MNHNS and CDR2 SASEGT. The CDR3 is made up of 15 amino acids. This table comes from immunoSEQ multiplex PCR, and its TCRdb copy is limited to in-frame clones, with some not included. The profile shows around 120,000 clones, about 88% of them singletons. The sequenced sample was PBMCs or T cells enriched from blood (not recorded which). The sequence was collected from a woman aged 50 to 65 who had recovered from COVID-19. V usage is TRBV6-1 and J usage is TRBJ1-1; D call uncertain. CDR3 sequence (DNA): TGTGCCAGCAGTGAAGCGAGGGTTAGTGGCACTGAAGCTTTCTTT. It specifies CASSEARVSGTEAFF.